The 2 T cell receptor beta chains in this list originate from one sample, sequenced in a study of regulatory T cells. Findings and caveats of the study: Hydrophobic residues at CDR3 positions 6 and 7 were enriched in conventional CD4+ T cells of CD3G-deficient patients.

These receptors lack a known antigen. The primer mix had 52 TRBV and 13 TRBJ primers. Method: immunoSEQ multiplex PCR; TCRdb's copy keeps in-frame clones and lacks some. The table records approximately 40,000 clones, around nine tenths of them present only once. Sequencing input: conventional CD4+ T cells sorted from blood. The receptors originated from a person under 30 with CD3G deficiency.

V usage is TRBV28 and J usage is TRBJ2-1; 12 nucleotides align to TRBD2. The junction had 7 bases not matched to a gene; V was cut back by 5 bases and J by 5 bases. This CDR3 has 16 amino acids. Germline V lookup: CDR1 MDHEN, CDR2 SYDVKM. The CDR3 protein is CASSLAGGPPNNEQFF. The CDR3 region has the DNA TGTGCCAGCAGTCTAGCGGGAGGGCCCCCCAACAATGAGCAGTTCTTC.

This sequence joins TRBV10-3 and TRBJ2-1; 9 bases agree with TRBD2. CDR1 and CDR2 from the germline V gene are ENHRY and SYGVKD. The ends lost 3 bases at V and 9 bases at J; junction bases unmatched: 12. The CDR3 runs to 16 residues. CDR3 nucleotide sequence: TGTGCCATCAGTGACCTCAGAGCGGGAGGCTTTGGTGAGCAGTTCTTC. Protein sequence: CAISDLRAGGFGEQFF.